The 29 T cell receptor beta chains listed next were all sequenced from one sample in a study of cytomegalovirus exposure and HLA in healthy donors. It was with 60 Vbeta and 13 Jbeta primers that the PCR ran. TCRdb's copy holds only in-frame clones and misses some; the assay was immunoSEQ multiplex PCR. The table lists roughly 100,000 clones, around 74% of them singletons. Sequencing used PBMCs. The receptors were gathered from a man between 40 and 49 years old in good health and CMV-seropositive.

This clone appeared a few times. The gene calls are TRBV10-1 and TRBJ2-2, with 7 bases identical to TRBD1. CDR3 length: 14 residues. Germline lookup yields CDR1 WNHNN and CDR2 SYGVQD (reference sequence). The V gene end was trimmed by 9 bases and the J gene end by 3 bases; junction bases not matched to a gene: 7. This chain's CDR3 is CASRQGSDTGELFF. The CDR3 DNA reads TGCGCCAGTCGACAGGGCTCCGACACCGGGGAGCTGTTTTTT.

This chain links TRBV6-1 with TRBJ2-7, with 7 bases fitting TRBD1. Germline CDR1 reads MNHNS; CDR2 reads SASEGT. This CDR3 spans 13 amino acids. The V segment lost 6 bases and the J segment 0 bases; nucleotides outside the gene matches: 2. CDR3 DNA sequence: TGTGCCAGCAGCTACAGGGGCTCCTACGAGCAGTACTTC. It codes for CASSYRGSYEQYF.

The gene calls are TRBV19 and TRBJ1-6; D unclear. The CDR3 is made up of 15 amino acids. CDR1 and CDR2 (germline): LNHDA, SQIVND (reference sequence). Trimming shortened V by 3 bases and J by 8 bases, and 14 bases separated the two germline ends. In nucleotides, the CDR3 is TGTGCCAGTAGTATGAATCCCTTAACTGATTCACCCCTCCACTTT. This gives the protein CASSMNPLTDSPLHF.

The V call is TRBV15, the J call TRBJ2-7; D not certain. CDR3 size: 12 residues. V was cut by 11 bases and J by 2 bases, with 13 bases left in between. The germline V gene has CDR1 LNHNV and CDR2 YYDKDF (reference sequence). CDR3 sequence (DNA): TGTGCCGTAGCAGACGGTCCCTACGAGCAGTACTTC. Its protein is CAVADGPYEQYF.

This chain uses TRBV19 with TRBJ1-3; tentative D call: TRBD1 (6 bases). The CDR3 runs 15 residues. The V gene's germline CDR1 is LNHDA and CDR2 SQIVND (reference sequence). The V end lost 4 bases, the J end lost 2 bases, and 12 bases lay between the germline ends. The CDR3 sequence: CASSTSTGPGNTIYF. The CDR3 DNA sequence: TGTGCCAGTAGTACGTCGACAGGCCCTGGAAACACCATATATTTT.

In the case of this clone: This same CDR3 is encoded by further DNA sequences in the sample. The V call is TRBV7-3, the J call TRBJ1-5; tentative D call: TRBD1 (5 bases). CDR3 size: 13 residues. Between the trimmed V and J ends, which lost 3 bases and 5 bases, there was a span of 8 bases. Germline V CDR1 and CDR2: SGHTA, FQGTGA. In nucleotides, the CDR3 is TGTGCCAGCAGCTTGGGGGGGGATCAGCCCCAGCATTTT. Translating it yields CASSLGGDQPQHF.

The CDR3 loop is CASSEGADRGETQYF. The CDR3 DNA is TGTGCCAGCAGCGAGGGGGCGGACCGGGGAGAGACCCAGTACTTC. The chain recombines TRBV6-1 with TRBJ2-5; 7 bases map to TRBD1. In germline, CDR1 is MNHNS, CDR2 SASEGT. With 6 bases clipped from V and 4 bases from J, the junction kept 11 bases outside the gene matches. CDR3 length: 15 amino acids.

The chain recombines TRBV6-6 with TRBJ1-2; 7 bases agree with TRBD1. After removal of 2 bases from V and 4 bases from J, the junction contained 4 bases not matched to a gene. Germline V lookup: CDR1 MNHNY, CDR2 SVGAGI (reference sequence). There are 14 residues in the CDR3. The CDR3: CASSYLGQSYGYTF. The CDR3 coding sequence is TGTGCCAGCAGTTACCTGGGACAGAGCTATGGCTACACCTTC.

The genes are TRBV5-6 and TRBJ2-7; 7 bases are shared with TRBD1. This CDR3 contains 14 residues. The trim removed 3 bases at V and 2 bases at J, leaving 5 bases unmatched. The V gene's germline CDR1 is SGHDT and CDR2 YYEEEE. CDR3 in DNA: TGTGCCAGCAGCTCGGGACAGACCACCTACGAGCAGTACTTC. This sequence encodes CASSSGQTTYEQYF.

The chain uses TRBV9 and TRBJ2-1; TRBD2 matches 7 bases. The germline CDR1 and CDR2 sequences are SGDLS and YYNGEE. The CDR3 has 12 amino acids. The junction had 6 bases not matched to a gene; V was cut back by 0 bases and J by 15 bases. In DNA, the CDR3 is TGTGCCAGCAGCGTAGTCGCGGGAGTACCGTTCTTC. Amino acid sequence: CASSVVAGVPFF.

J is TRBJ1-1 and V is TRBV18; tentatively, D is TRBD1 (5 bases). The ends were cut back, 6 bases at V and 5 bases at J, with 19 bases in the middle. This CDR3 has 15 residues. The germline CDR1 and CDR2 sequences are KGHSH and LQKENI. As DNA, the CDR3 is TGTGCCAGCTCGAACCACCAGGGTGAACATACTGAAGCTTTCTTT. Protein sequence: CASSNHQGEHTEAFF. Complete variable domain (other parts from reference TRBV18 and TRBJ1-1): NAGVMQNPRHLVRRRGQEARLRCSPMKGHSHVYWYRQLPEEGLKFMVYLQKENIIDESGMPKERFSAEFPKEGPSILRIQQVVRGDSAAYFCASSNHQGEHTEAFFGQGTRLTVV.

V usage is TRBV18 and J usage is TRBJ2-7; 9 bases map to TRBD1. CDR1 and CDR2 (germline): KGHSH, LQKENI. The CDR3 loop spans 16 amino acids. The trim removed 3 bases at V and 0 bases at J, leaving 6 bases unmatched. CDR3 sequence: CASSPPQGAFSYEQYF. The CDR3 DNA is TGTGCCAGCTCACCCCCACAGGGGGCGTTCTCCTACGAGCAGTACTTC.

The chain has TRBV7-2 and TRBJ2-7, with 8 bases lining up with TRBD2. Germline trimming cut 5 bases from V and 3 bases from J; bases unmatched to any gene: 21. Germline-derived CDR1 and CDR2 are SGHTA and FQGNSA. The CDR3 covers 19 residues. The CDR3 loop is CASSHPLLVAGLIHYEQYF. CDR3 sequence (DNA): TGTGCCAGCAGCCACCCTCTTTTGGTAGCGGGACTGATCCACTACGAGCAGTACTTC.

This clone came up a few times. J is TRBJ1-3 and V is TRBV6-5, with 11 bases fitting TRBD1. CDR1 is MNHEY, CDR2 SVGAGI, per germline. The CDR3 totals 16 residues. V trimming: 3 bases; J trimming: 0 bases; junction bases outside the gene matches: 1. The CDR3 is CASSYGTGGSGNTIYF. CDR3 nucleotide sequence: TGTGCCAGCAGTTATGGGACAGGGGGCTCTGGAAACACCATATATTTT.

The chain is built from TRBV9 and TRBJ2-1, with 10 bases that match TRBD2. The CDR3 is 15 amino acids. CDR1 and CDR2 (germline): SGDLS, YYNGEE. The J segment lost 0 bases and the V segment lost 3 bases, leaving 0 bases of the junction unmatched. CDR3 loop: CASSASGSSYNEQFF. In nucleotides, the CDR3 is TGTGCCAGCAGCGCTAGCGGGAGCTCCTACAATGAGCAGTTCTTC.

The J gene is TRBJ2-7, the V gene TRBV11-3, with 12 bases aligning to TRBD2. The CDR3 loop spans 14 amino acids. The junction had 1 base not matched to a gene; V was cut back by 4 bases and J by 3 bases. Germline loops: CDR1 SGHNT, CDR2 YENEEA. The CDR3 reads CASSSTSGGYEQYF. The CDR3 region has the DNA TGTGCCAGCAGCTCGACTAGCGGGGGCTACGAGCAGTACTTC.

Points on this clone: This same CDR3 is encoded by further DNA sequences in the sample. V is TRBV28 and J is TRBJ2-7; D remains unclear. V lost 4 bases, J lost 4 bases, and 5 bases lay in between. In germline, CDR1 is MDHEN, CDR2 SYDVKM. The CDR3 consists of 11 residues. This CDR3 is CASSSLYEQYF. Written as DNA, the CDR3 is TGTGCCAGCAGTTCCTTATACGAGCAGTACTTC.

Turning to this clone: The same CDR3 also results from other DNA sequences found in this sample. V is TRBV28 and J is TRBJ1-2, with a weak D call TRBD1 (6 bases). This CDR3 contains 13 residues. Germline V gives CDR1 MDHEN, CDR2 SYDVKM. V lost 6 bases, J lost 2 bases, and 10 bases lay in between. CDR3 amino acids: CASRSGTNYGYTF. The CDR3 nucleotides are TGTGCCAGCAGGTCAGGGACAAACTATGGCTACACCTTC.

The chain employs TRBV9 and TRBJ2-1, with 9 bases matching TRBD1. CDR3 length: 15 residues. The junction had 1 base not matched to a gene; V was cut back by 0 bases and J by 3 bases. Germline loops: CDR1 SGDLS, CDR2 YYNGEE. The CDR3 DNA follows: TGTGCCAGCAGCGTAGGACAGGGGGGCTACAATGAGCAGTTCTTC. Encoded protein: CASSVGQGGYNEQFF.

The chain recombines TRBV2 with TRBJ2-1; TRBD2 aligns across 12 bases. Germline values: CDR1 SNHLY, CDR2 FYNNEI. J lost 16 bases, V lost 5 bases, and 9 bases had no gene match. The CDR3 consists of 13 residues. In nucleotides, the CDR3 is TGTGCCAGCAGTAGAACGGGACTAGCGGGTGTATTCTTC. Translating gives CASSRTGLAGVFF.

The V gene is TRBV6-1, the J gene TRBJ2-1; 7 bases line up with TRBD1. Losses at the gene ends were 2 bases for V and 9 bases for J; bases not matched to a gene: 16. CDR3 size: 17 residues. The germline CDR1 and CDR2 sequences are MNHNS and SASEGT. CDR3 region: CASSELQGGSGRREQFF. CDR3 DNA sequence: TGTGCCAGCAGTGAATTACAAGGGGGCTCCGGAAGGCGTGAGCAGTTCTTC.

The rearrangement joins TRBV4-1 to TRBJ2-5, with D perhaps matching TRBD1 (6 bases). The CDR3 covers 14 residues. V lost 0 bases, J lost 4 bases, and 9 bases lay in between. Germline V gene data show CDR1 as MGHRA and CDR2 as YSYEKL. The DNA of the CDR3 is TGCGCCAGCAGCCAAGATTTAGGGGGAGAGACCCAGTACTTC. It codes for CASSQDLGGETQYF.

The rearrangement joins TRBV5-4 to TRBJ2-1, with D unclear. V gave up 4 bases and J gave up 0 bases, with 11 bases separating them. This CDR3 comprises 15 residues. Germline loops: CDR1 SGHNT, CDR2 YYREEE (reference sequence). The CDR3, as DNA: TGTGCCAGCAGCCCCGATTTGAGCTCCTACAATGAGCAGTTCTTC. This sequence encodes CASSPDLSSYNEQFF.

The chain couples TRBV15 to TRBJ2-1; weak D call: TRBD2 (6 bases). V was cut by 3 bases and J by 5 bases, with 14 bases left in between. Germline CDR1 is LNHNV and CDR2 is YYDKDF (reference sequence). This CDR3 contains 15 residues. The CDR3 spells CATSRVSRDHNEQFF. Here the CDR3 DNA reads TGTGCCACCAGCAGGGTTTCGCGGGACCACAATGAGCAGTTCTTC. The whole variable domain, remainder taken from reference TRBV15 and TRBJ2-1, is DAMVIQNPRYQVTQFGKPVTLSCSQTLNHNVMYWYQQKSSQAPKLLFHYYDKDFNNEADTPDNFQSRRPNTSFCFLDIRSPGLGDTAMYLCATSRVSRDHNEQFFGPGTRLTVL.

V and J are TRBV2 and TRBJ2-3; D perhaps matches TRBD2 (5 bases). Germline V lookup: CDR1 SNHLY, CDR2 FYNNEI. Trimming removed 7 bases at V and 4 bases at J, with 15 bases between. There are 14 residues in the CDR3. The chain's CDR3 is CASTSGRTPDTQYF. CDR3 DNA sequence: TGTGCCAGCACCTCTGGGCGGACTCCAGATACGCAGTATTTT.

The DNA for the CDR3 is TGCAGCGTCCAGCGGGCAGACAATGAAAAACTGTTTTTT. Translated: CSVQRADNEKLFF. V is TRBV29-1 and J is TRBJ1-4; D unclear. This CDR3 contains 13 residues. Germline values: CDR1 SQVTM, CDR2 ANQGSEA. Deletions cut 6 bases from V and 5 bases from J, with 13 bases between.

The chain joins TRBV29-1 to TRBJ1-6; 7 nucleotides align to TRBD1. J was trimmed by 7 bases and V by 6 bases; bases with no gene match: 9. This CDR3 has 14 residues. Germline lookup yields CDR1 SQVTM and CDR2 ANQGSEA. In DNA form, the CDR3 reads TGCAGCGTGTCCGGGGACAGACCGAATTCACCCCTCCACTTT. This codes for CSVSGDRPNSPLHF.

This clone showed up just a few times. This chain joins TRBV7-6 and TRBJ2-1; D is perhaps TRBD1 (6 bases). The CDR3 runs to 13 residues. From germline, CDR1 is SGHVS and CDR2 FNYEAQ. V lost 8 bases, J lost 10 bases, and 18 bases lay in between. CDR3 DNA sequence: TGTGCCAGCGGATTAACAGGGTATGGGGAGCAGTTCTTC. This sequence encodes CASGLTGYGEQFF.

The chain carries TRBV7-8 and TRBJ1-4; D ambiguous. The CDR3 is made up of 14 amino acids. The V end lost 5 bases, the J end lost 4 bases, and 11 bases lay between the germline ends. Germline values: CDR1 SGHVS, CDR2 FQNEAQ. The DNA of the CDR3 is TGTGCCAGCAGCAACGCAGGTTATAATGAAAAACTGTTTTTT. Its translation: CASSNAGYNEKLFF.